These T cell receptor beta chains were read from a single sample in a study of T cells in Graves' hyperthyroidism and ophthalmopathy. TCRdb re-analysed the multiplex PCR reads in MiXCR, keeping a single row per CDR3 protein. The sample has 400,000 to 600,000 distinct CDR3 sequences, less than 25% seen once. What was sequenced was blood. These receptor sequences come from a man aged 18 to 35 with Graves' hyperthyroidism. The conserved cysteine and the conserved F or W are not part of the CDR3 here.

j_call: TRBJ2-2
v_call: TRBV6-1
cdr3_aa: ASTTGSANTGELF

j_call: TRBJ2-5
v_call: TRBV10-2
cdr3_aa: ASSELRLAGGKETQY

j_call: TRBJ1-1
v_call: TRBV10-3
cdr3_aa: AVFRDRGRNTEAF

j_call: TRBJ2-2
v_call: TRBV27
cdr3_aa: ASSQSGGNTGELF

j_call: TRBJ2-2
v_call: TRBV28
cdr3_aa: ASSMTGIRTGELF

j_call: TRBJ1-5
v_call: TRBV19
cdr3_aa: ASSSDRDSNQPQH

j_call: TRBJ2-5
v_call: TRBV20-1
cdr3_aa: SAIGAGVQETQY

j_call: TRBJ1-1
v_call: TRBV28
cdr3_aa: ASSLFYTTGRGMNTEAF

j_call: TRBJ1-5
v_call: TRBV20-1
cdr3_aa: SARPPGGNQPQH

j_call: TRBJ2-2
v_call: TRBV11-2
cdr3_aa: ASSHYGELF

j_call: TRBJ1-2
v_call: TRBV28
cdr3_aa: ASSLSPKGPTYGYT

j_call: TRBJ1-1
v_call: TRBV29-1
cdr3_aa: SVEGQSGNTEAF

j_call: TRBJ2-7
v_call: TRBV2
cdr3_aa: ASRDLPEQY

j_call: TRBJ2-5
v_call: TRBV6-1
cdr3_aa: ASASGGQETQY

j_call: TRBJ1-1
v_call: TRBV15
cdr3_aa: ATSRPGGSMNTEAF

j_call: TRBJ2-2
v_call: TRBV6-1
cdr3_aa: ASSGLAGGKTGELF

j_call: TRBJ2-5
v_call: TRBV5-4
cdr3_aa: ASSLGAAGAQETQY

j_call: TRBJ1-2
v_call: TRBV5-1
cdr3_aa: ASRRGEEGYT

j_call: TRBJ2-7
v_call: TRBV7-8
cdr3_aa: ASSLGRMGPGPYEQY

j_call: TRBJ1-5
v_call: TRBV2
cdr3_aa: ASSDTSSNQPQH

j_call: TRBJ1-1
v_call: TRBV2
cdr3_aa: ASSEEQGRNTEAF

j_call: TRBJ2-7
v_call: TRBV27
cdr3_aa: ASSFRPLEIYEQY

j_call: TRBJ2-2
v_call: TRBV14
cdr3_aa: ASSQEVNTGELF

j_call: TRBJ2-7
v_call: TRBV28
cdr3_aa: ASSRQSGALYEQY

j_call: TRBJ2-5
v_call: TRBV11-2
cdr3_aa: ASSLRGVEQETQY

j_call: TRBJ1-2
v_call: TRBV10-2
cdr3_aa: ASRDRGANYGYT

j_call: TRBJ1-3
v_call: TRBV5-5
cdr3_aa: ASKGAGGYTIY

j_call: TRBJ1-5
v_call: TRBV7-8
cdr3_aa: ASSTFGQGYQPQH

j_call: TRBJ2-7
v_call: TRBV28
cdr3_aa: AISHSGGGSYEQY

j_call: TRBJ2-7
v_call: TRBV20-1
cdr3_aa: SARDLRGQSSYEQY

j_call: TRBJ2-7
v_call: TRBV6-1
cdr3_aa: ASSPAGAVVNYEQY

j_call: TRBJ2-6
v_call: TRBV7-2
cdr3_aa: ASSPLSSNVLT

j_call: TRBJ2-2
v_call: TRBV12-3/TRBV12-4
cdr3_aa: ASSLGWGKGSGTGELF

j_call: TRBJ1-5
v_call: TRBV6-2/TRBV6-3
cdr3_aa: ASRGTGNRQPQH

j_call: TRBJ2-7
v_call: TRBV4-2
cdr3_aa: ASSQDQRGSYEQY

j_call: TRBJ2-2
v_call: TRBV6-1
cdr3_aa: ASSEGPTGREPF

j_call: TRBJ1-2
v_call: TRBV18
cdr3_aa: ASSPQTADYGYT

j_call: TRBJ1-1
v_call: TRBV12-3/TRBV12-4
cdr3_aa: ASSFYRGEAF

j_call: TRBJ2-2
v_call: TRBV2
cdr3_aa: ASRPREAGELF

j_call: TRBJ2-2
v_call: TRBV12-3/TRBV12-4
cdr3_aa: ASALVPGAGELF

j_call: TRBJ2-7
v_call: TRBV2
cdr3_aa: ASSEIVKSSYEQY

j_call: TRBJ1-1
v_call: TRBV27
cdr3_aa: ASSLRWGSTEAF

j_call: TRBJ1-1
v_call: TRBV7-8
cdr3_aa: ASSYITGDTEAF

j_call: TRBJ2-5
v_call: TRBV5-1
cdr3_aa: ASSVETMGETQD

j_call: TRBJ1-1
v_call: TRBV11-2
cdr3_aa: ASSLDLGDTEAF

j_call: TRBJ1-3
v_call: TRBV11-1
cdr3_aa: ASSLAGPPAGGKAGNTIY

j_call: TRBJ1-2
v_call: TRBV28
cdr3_aa: ASSLSWTGGWGYT